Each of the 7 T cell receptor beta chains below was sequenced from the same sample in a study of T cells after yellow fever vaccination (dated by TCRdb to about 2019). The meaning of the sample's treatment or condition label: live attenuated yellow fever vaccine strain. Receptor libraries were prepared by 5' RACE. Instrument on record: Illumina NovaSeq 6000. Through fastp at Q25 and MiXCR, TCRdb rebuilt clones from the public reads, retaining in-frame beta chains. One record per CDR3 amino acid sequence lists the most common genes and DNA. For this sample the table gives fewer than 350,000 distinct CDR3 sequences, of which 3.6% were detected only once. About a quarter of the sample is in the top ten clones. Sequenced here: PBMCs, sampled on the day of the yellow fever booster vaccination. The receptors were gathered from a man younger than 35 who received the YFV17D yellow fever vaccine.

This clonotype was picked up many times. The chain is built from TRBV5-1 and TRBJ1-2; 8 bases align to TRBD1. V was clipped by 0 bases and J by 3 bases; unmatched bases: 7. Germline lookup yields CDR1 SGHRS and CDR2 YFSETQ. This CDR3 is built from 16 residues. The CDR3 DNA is TGCGCCAGCAGCTTGGGGGGGACAGGAGGTCACTATGGCTACACCTTC. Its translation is CASSLGGTGGHYGYTF.

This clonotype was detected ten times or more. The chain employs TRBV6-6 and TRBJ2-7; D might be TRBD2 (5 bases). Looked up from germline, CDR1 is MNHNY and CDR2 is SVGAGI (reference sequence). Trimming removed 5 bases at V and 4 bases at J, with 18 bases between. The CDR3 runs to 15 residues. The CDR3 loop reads CASSKTRPQGYEQYV. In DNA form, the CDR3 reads TGTGCCAGCAGTAAAACTAGACCTCAAGGGTACGAGCAGTACGTC.

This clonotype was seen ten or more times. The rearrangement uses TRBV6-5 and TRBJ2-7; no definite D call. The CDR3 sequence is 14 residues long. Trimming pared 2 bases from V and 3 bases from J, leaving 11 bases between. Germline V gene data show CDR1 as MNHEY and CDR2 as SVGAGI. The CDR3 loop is CASSYAGPGYEQYF. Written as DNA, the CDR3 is TGTGCCAGCAGTTACGCCGGGCCCGGCTACGAGCAGTACTTC.

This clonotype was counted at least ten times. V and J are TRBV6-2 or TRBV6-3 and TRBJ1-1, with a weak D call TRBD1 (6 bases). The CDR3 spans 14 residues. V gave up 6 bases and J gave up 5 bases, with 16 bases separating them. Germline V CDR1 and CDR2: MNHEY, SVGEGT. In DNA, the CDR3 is TGTGCCAGCAGACGCACAGGGTATGGGACTGAAGCTTTCTTT. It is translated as CASRRTGYGTEAFF.

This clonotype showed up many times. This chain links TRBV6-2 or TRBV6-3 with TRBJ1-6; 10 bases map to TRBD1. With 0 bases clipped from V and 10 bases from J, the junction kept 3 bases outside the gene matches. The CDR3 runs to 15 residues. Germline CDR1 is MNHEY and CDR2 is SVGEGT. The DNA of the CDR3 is TGTGCCAGCAGTTACTCGACAGGGGGCGGATCACCCCTCCACTTT. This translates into CASSYSTGGGSPLHF.

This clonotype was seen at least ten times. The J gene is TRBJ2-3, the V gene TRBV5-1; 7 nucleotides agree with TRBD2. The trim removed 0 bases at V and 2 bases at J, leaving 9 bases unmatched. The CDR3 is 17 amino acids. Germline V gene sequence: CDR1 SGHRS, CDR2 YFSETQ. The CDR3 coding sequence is TGCGCCAGCAGCTTGGTTTTCGGGGGAGGGTACACAGATACGCAGTATTTT. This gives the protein CASSLVFGGGYTDTQYF.

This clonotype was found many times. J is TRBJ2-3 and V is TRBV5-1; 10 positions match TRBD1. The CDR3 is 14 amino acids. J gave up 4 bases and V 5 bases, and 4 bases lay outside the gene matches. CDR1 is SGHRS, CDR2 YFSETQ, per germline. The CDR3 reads CASSGQGESDTQYF. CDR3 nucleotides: TGCGCCAGCAGTGGACAGGGGGAATCAGATACGCAGTATTTT.